Here is one TCR beta chain with its context. This sample is part of a study of blood T cell repertoires in COVID-19. Under the authors' procedure: Estimation of nucleated cell counts was performed using reference gene primer amplification. TCRdb's copy holds only in-frame clones and misses some; the assay was immunoSEQ multiplex PCR. V and J calls and clone size are as listed in that table; D and trimming were resolved from the DNA. The sample lists 200,000 to 300,000 clones; about 79% were seen once. Trimming took 7 bases from V and 2 from J, leaving 6 bases between them. From germline, CDR1 is SGHVS and CDR2 FQNEAQ. This CDR3 region has 12 residues.

The material sequenced was peripheral blood. V gene TRBV7-8 combines with J gene TRBJ1-3; D unclear. The TCR was taken from a man in his forties or fifties who had recovered from COVID-19. The CDR3 DNA sequence: TGTGCCAGCACCCCAGCTGGAAACACCATATATTTT. This encodes CASTPAGNTIYF.